These 2 T cell receptor beta chains came from one sample sequenced in a study of shared clonotypes between healthy human individuals. Here immunoSEQ multiplex PCR was the method, and the copy in TCRdb shows in-frame clones only, minus some. The table records a few hundred thousand clones, over 65% of them present only once. Sequenced sample: memory CD4+ T cells sorted from blood. Subset denoted: CD45RA-negative fraction. Receptors originate from a man younger than 45 in good health.

The chain combines TRBV27 with TRBJ2-1; 8 nucleotides line up with TRBD2. The germline gives CDR1 MNHEY, CDR2 SMNVEV (reference sequence). The CDR3 runs 18 residues. J lost 7 bases, V lost 4 bases, and 18 bases had no gene match. Written as DNA, the CDR3 is TGTGCCAGCAGTTCCAGTCGGGGACTAGGCTCCGGCATGAATGAGCAGTTCTTC. It codes for CASSSSRGLGSGMNEQFF.

The CDR3 DNA reads as TGTGCCAGCAGCTTGACGGCCGGGTACGAGCAGTACTTC. Translation: CASSLTAGYEQYF. The chain is built from TRBV5-5 and TRBJ2-7; D uncertain. The germline V and J ends were trimmed by 1 base and 4 bases, with 9 bases remaining between them. CDR3 length equals 13 residues. CDR1 and CDR2 from the germline V gene are SGHKS and YYEKEE (reference sequence).